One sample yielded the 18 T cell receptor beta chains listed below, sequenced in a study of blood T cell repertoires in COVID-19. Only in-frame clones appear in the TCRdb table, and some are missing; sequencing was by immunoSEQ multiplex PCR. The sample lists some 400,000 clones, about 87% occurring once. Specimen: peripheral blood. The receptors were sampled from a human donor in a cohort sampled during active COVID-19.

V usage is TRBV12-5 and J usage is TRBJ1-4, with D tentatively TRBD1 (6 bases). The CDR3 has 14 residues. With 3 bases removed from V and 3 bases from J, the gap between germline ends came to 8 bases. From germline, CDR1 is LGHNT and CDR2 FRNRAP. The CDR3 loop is CASGLGGANEKLFF. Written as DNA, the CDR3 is TGTGCTAGTGGTTTAGGGGGGGCTAATGAAAAACTGTTTTTT.

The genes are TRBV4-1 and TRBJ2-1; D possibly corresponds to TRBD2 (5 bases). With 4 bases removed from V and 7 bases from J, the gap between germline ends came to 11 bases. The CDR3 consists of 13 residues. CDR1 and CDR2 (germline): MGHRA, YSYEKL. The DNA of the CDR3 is TGCGCCAGCAGCCCCTTTACGGGGAATGAGCAGTTCTTC. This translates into CASSPFTGNEQFF.

Here the CDR3 DNA reads TGTGCCAGCAGCCAAGACCTCCGAGCAGGGGTGACTGGAAACACCATATATTTT. It yields the protein CASSQDLRAGVTGNTIYF. The rearrangement joins TRBV14 to TRBJ1-3; TRBD1 is a possible D gene (6 bases). Germline assignment: CDR1 SGHDN and CDR2 FVKESK. This CDR3 is 18 amino acids long. The V gene lost 0 bases and the J gene lost 2 bases, with 17 bases spanning the gap.

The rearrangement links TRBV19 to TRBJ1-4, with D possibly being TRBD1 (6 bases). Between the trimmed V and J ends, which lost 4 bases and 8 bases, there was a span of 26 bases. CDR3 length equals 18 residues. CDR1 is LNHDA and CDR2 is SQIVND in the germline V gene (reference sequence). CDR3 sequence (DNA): TGTGCCAGTAGTACCCCACAGGGAGCGGAAATCTCAATCGAAAAACTGTTTTTT. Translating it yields CASSTPQGAEISIEKLFF.

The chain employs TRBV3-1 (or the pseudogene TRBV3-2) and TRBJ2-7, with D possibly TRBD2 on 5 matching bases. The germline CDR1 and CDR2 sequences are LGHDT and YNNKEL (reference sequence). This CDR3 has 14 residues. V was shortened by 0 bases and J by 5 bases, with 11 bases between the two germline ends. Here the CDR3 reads CASSQEEVGHEQYF. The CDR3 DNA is TGTGCCAGCAGCCAAGAGGAGGTGGGCCACGAGCAGTACTTC.

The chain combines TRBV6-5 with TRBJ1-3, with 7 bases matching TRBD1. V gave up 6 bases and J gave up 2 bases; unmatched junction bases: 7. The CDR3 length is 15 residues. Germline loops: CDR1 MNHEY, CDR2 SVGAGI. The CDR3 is CASSLGTGAGNTIYF. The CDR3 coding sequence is TGTGCCAGCAGCCTAGGAACAGGGGCTGGAAACACCATATATTTT.

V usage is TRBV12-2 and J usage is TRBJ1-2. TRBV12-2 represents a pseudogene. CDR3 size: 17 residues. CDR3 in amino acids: CASRSRRRGLLTRGYTF. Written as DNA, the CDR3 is TGTGCAAGTCGCTCCAGACGCCGGGGACTGCTGACCCGGGGCTACACCTTC.

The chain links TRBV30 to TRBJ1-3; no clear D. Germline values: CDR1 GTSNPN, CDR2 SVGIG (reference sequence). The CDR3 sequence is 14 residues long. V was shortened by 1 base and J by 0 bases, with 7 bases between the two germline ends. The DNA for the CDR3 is TGTGCCTGGAGTGCGTCGAGCTCTGGAAACACCATATATTTT. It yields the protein CAWSASSSGNTIYF.

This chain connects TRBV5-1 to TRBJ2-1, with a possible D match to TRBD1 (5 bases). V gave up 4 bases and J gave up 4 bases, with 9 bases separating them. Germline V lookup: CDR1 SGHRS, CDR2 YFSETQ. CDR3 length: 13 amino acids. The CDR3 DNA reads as TGCGCCAGCAGCCGTGACAGATACAATGAGCAGTTCTTC. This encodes CASSRDRYNEQFF. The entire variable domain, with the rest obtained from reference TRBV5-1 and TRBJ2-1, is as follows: KAGVTQTPRYLIKTRGQQVTLSCSPISGHRSVSWYQQTPGQGLQFLFEYFSETQRNKGNFPGRFSGRQFSNSRSEMNVSTLELGDSALYLCASSRDRYNEQFFGPGTRLTVL.

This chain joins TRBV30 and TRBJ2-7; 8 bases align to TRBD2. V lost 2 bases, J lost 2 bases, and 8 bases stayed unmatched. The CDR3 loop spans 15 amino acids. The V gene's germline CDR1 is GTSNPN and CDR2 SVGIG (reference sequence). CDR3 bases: TGTGCCTGGAGTCCGCGGACTAGCCACCCCTACGAGCAGTACTTC. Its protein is CAWSPRTSHPYEQYF.

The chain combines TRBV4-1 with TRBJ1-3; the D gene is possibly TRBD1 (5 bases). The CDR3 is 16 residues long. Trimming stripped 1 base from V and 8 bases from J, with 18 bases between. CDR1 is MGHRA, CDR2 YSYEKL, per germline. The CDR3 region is CASSQGAGGTGDTIYF. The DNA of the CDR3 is TGCGCCAGCAGCCAAGGTGCGGGGGGGACCGGAGACACCATATATTTT.

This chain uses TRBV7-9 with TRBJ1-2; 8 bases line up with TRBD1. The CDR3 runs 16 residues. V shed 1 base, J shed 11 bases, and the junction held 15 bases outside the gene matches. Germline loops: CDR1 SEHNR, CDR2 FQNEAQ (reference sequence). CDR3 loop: CASSLGSRGQGLRYTF. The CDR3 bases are TGTGCCAGCAGCTTAGGATCGCGAGGACAGGGCCTTCGGTACACCTTC.

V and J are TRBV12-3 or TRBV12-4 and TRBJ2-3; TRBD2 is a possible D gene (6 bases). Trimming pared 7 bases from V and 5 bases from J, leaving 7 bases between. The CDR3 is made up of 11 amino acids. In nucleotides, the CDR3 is TGTGCCAGCATGGGGGGAGATACGCAGTATTTT. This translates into CASMGGDTQYF.

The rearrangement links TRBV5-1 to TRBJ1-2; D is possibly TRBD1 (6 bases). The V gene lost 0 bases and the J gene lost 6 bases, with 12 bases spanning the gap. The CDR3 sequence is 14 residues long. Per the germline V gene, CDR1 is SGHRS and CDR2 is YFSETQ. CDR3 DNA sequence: TGCGCCAGCAGCTTGGATTCACAGGGAAATGGCTACACCTTC. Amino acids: CASSLDSQGNGYTF.

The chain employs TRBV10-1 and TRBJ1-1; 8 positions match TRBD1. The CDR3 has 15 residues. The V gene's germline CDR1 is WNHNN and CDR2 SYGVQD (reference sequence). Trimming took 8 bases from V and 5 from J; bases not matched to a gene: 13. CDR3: CASSVTPGGLTEAFF. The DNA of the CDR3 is TGCGCCAGCTCAGTGACGCCAGGGGGCTTGACTGAAGCTTTCTTT.

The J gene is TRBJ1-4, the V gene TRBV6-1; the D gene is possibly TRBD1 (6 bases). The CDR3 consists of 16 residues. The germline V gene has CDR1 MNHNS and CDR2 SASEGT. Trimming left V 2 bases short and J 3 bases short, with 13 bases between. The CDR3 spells CASSELTGTANEKLFF. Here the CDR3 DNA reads TGTGCCAGCAGTGAATTAACAGGGACCGCTAATGAAAAACTGTTTTTT.

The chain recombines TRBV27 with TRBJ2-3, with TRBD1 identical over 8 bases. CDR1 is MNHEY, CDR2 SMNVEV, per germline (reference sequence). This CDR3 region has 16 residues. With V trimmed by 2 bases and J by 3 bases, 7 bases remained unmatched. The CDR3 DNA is TGTGCCAGCAGTTTAAGGACAGGGAGTGGGACAGATACGCAGTATTTT. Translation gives CASSLRTGSGTDTQYF.

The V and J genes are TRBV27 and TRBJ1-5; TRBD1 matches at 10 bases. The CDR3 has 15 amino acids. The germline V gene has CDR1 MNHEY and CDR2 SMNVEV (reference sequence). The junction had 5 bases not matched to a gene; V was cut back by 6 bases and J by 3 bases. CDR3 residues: CASRSGTGVNQPQHF. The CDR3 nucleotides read TGTGCCAGCAGATCCGGGACAGGGGTCAATCAGCCCCAGCATTTT.